The entry below gives a single T cell receptor (beta chain) sequence along with its context. Original processing notes: Cell counts per sample came from amplifying reference gene primers. Sequencing was performed with immunoSEQ multiplex PCR; in TCRdb, only in-frame clones are kept and a portion is missing. V and J calls and clone size are those listed in that table; D and trimming were worked out from the DNA. The sample holds 140,000 or so clones, 88% seen once. These data are taken from a study of blood T cell repertoires in COVID-19. On the study more broadly: COVID-19 samples from acute and convalescent phases originated in the United States, Italy and Spain. PBMCs, B-cell-depleted T cells, or T cells were the source of the cDNA or gDNA that made up the material.

Seattle enrolled patients during active infection and tracked them longitudinally. Specimen: peripheral blood. This clonotype was sampled from a human donor with COVID-19, enrolled during active disease. The donor label of this sample is uncertain.

For the CDR3, the DNA is TGTGCCATCAGTGAGTTGGGACAGACAAAACTGTTTTTT. Encoded protein: CAISELGQTKLFF. The chain carries TRBV10-3 and TRBJ1-4; 7 bases are shared with TRBD1. Trimming removed 1 base from V and 10 bases from J; junction bases left unmatched: 3. The CDR3 is made up of 13 amino acids. Looked up from germline, CDR1 is ENHRY and CDR2 is SYGVKD.